This T cell receptor (beta chain) was sequenced for a study of OX40 agonist ivuxolimab in advanced cancers. Study as a whole: Every 2 weeks, ivuxolimab was infused into the patients intravenously at between 0.01 and 10 mg/kg.

Data came from immunoSEQ multiplex PCR; TCRdb stores just in-frame clones and leaves some out. In the table there are 65,000 or so clones, around 85% of which are singletons. By sample fraction, this clone is medium-sized. The antigen remains unidentified. Study-level findings and limits: There was clonal expansion of CD4+ and CD8+ blood T cells by week 6 at 0.1 to 3.0 mg/kg.

Material: CD4+ or CD8+ T cells sorted from blood, obtained in a trial of the OX40 agonist ivuxolimab. The sequence was collected from an adult with an advanced solid tumor such as melanoma, head and neck, liver or kidney cancer.

CDR3 DNA: TGTGCCACCAGCCCGACGCGGGGTGGGGAAGCTTTCTTT. This encodes CATSPTRGGEAFF. J is TRBJ1-1 and V is TRBV15; no definite D call. The CDR3 totals 13 residues. Germline assignment: CDR1 LNHNV and CDR2 YYDKDF (reference sequence). V shed 5 bases and J shed 8 bases, with 15 bases lying between them.